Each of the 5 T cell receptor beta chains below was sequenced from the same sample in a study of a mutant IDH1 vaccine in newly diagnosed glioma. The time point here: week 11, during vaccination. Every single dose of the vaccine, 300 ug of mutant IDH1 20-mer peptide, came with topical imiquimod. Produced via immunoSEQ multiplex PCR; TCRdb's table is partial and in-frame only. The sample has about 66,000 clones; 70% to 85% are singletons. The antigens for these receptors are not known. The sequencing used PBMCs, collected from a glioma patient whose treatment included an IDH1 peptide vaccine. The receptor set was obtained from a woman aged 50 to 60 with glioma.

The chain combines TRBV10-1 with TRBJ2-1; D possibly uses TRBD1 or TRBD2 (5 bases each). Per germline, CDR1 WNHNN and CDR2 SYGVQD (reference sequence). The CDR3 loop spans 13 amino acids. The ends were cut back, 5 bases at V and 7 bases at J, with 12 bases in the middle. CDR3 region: CASSTGTANEQFF. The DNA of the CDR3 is TGCGCCAGCAGTACCGGGACCGCTAATGAGCAGTTCTTC.

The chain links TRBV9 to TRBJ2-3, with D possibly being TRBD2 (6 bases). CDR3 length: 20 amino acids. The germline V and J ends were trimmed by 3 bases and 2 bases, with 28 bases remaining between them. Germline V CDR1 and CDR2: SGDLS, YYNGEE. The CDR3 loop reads CASSGAPALGGARITDTQYF. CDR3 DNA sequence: TGTGCCAGCAGCGGGGCCCCGGCTCTAGGAGGGGCGCGTATCACAGATACGCAGTATTTT.

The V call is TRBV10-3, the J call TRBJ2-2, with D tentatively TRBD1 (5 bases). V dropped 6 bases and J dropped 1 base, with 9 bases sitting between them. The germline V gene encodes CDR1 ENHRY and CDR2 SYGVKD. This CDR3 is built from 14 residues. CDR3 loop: CAIRSTVNTGELFF. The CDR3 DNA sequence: TGTGCCATCAGGTCGACAGTGAACACCGGGGAGCTGTTTTTT.

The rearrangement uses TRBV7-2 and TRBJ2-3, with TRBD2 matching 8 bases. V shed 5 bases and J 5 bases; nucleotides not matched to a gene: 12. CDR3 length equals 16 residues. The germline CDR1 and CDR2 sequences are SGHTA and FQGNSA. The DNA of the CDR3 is TGTGCCAGCAGCCCCCCGGGAGCGGGGGCAGGAGATACGCAGTATTTT. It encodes CASSPPGAGAGDTQYF. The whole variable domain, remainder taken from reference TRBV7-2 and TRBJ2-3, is GAGVSQSPSNKVTEKGKDVELRCDPISGHTALYWYRQSLGQGLEFLIYFQGNSAPDKSGLPSDRFSAERTGGSVSTLTIQRTQQEDSAVYLCASSPPGAGAGDTQYFGPGTRLTVL.

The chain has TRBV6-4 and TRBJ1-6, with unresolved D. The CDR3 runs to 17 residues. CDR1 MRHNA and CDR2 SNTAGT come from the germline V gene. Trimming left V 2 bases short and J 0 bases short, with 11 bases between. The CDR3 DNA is TGTGCCAGCAGTGACCCCCGTTGGAGCTCCTATAATTCACCCCTCCACTTT. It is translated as CASSDPRWSSYNSPLHF.